Following are 14 T cell receptor beta chains from one sample sequenced in a study of T cells in Graves' hyperthyroidism and ophthalmopathy. The investigators amplified TCR beta CDR3 regions from RNA transcripts. The primer set for the first-round RT-PCR of the TCR CDR3 was HTBI. TCRdb passed the multiplex PCR reads through MiXCR, listing each CDR3 protein once. The table has 500,000 to 650,000 distinct CDR3 sequences, around 13% seen once; the top ten hold 11% to 15%. Sequencing input: blood. Receptors were obtained from a woman in her thirties or forties with Graves' hyperthyroidism.

This chain uses TRBV20-1 with TRBJ2-7, with D possibly matching TRBD2 (6 bases). Trimming removed 5 bases at V and 3 bases at J, with 11 bases between. This CDR3 spans 12 amino acids. In germline, CDR1 is DFQATT, CDR2 SNEGSKA (reference sequence). CDR3 nucleotide sequence: TGCAGTGCTGGAGGGGACCACTACGAGCAGTACTTC. Protein sequence: CSAGGDHYEQYF.

This clonotype was seen repeatedly, ten times or more. The chain carries TRBV5-1 and TRBJ2-3; 12 bases match TRBD2. Trimming removed 4 bases from V and 2 bases from J; junction bases left unmatched: 5. The CDR3 spans 16 residues. Germline V CDR1 and CDR2: SGHRS, YFSETQ. The CDR3 here is CASSQTSGSLTDTQYF. The DNA of the CDR3 is TGCGCCAGCAGCCAGACTAGCGGGAGTCTCACAGATACGCAGTATTTT.

In its sample, this clonotype was seen a few times. The chain joins TRBV4-1 to TRBJ2-7; 10 nucleotides match TRBD1. V shed 0 bases, J shed 1 base, and the junction held 9 bases outside the gene matches. From germline, CDR1 is MGHRA and CDR2 YSYEKL. The CDR3 length is 18 residues. The DNA of the CDR3 is TGCGCCAGCAGCCAAGATTTAGTCGGGGACAGGGGTTCCTACGAGCAGTACTTC. Residues: CASSQDLVGDRGSYEQYF.

This clonotype has ten or more counts. The V call is TRBV28, the J call TRBJ1-5; no definite D call. Germline V CDR1 and CDR2: MDHEN, SYDVKM. This CDR3 comprises 12 residues. V was trimmed by 5 bases and J by 5 bases, leaving 7 bases between them. CDR3 bases: TGTGCCAGCAGTCCCCTGGATCAGCCCCAGCATTTT. Translated, it gives CASSPLDQPQHF.

This clonotype was seen repeatedly, ten times or more. This chain links TRBV2 with TRBJ2-7, with 9 bases matching TRBD1. The CDR3 is made up of 15 amino acids. Germline trimming cut 5 bases from V and 1 base from J; bases unmatched to any gene: 6. The germline V gene encodes CDR1 SNHLY and CDR2 FYNNEI. The CDR3 spells CASSRTGGASYEQYF. In DNA form, the CDR3 reads TGTGCCAGCAGTAGAACAGGGGGCGCGTCCTACGAGCAGTACTTC.

In this sample, this clonotype turned up many times. The V gene is TRBV5-8, the J gene TRBJ2-2; D not resolved. CDR1 and CDR2 (germline): SGHTS, YDEGEE. The CDR3 has 14 residues. Trimming removed 0 bases at V and 4 bases at J, with 7 bases between. The DNA of the CDR3 is TGTGCCAGCAGCTTGGTTCTCAGCACCGGGGAGCTGTTTTTT. Translation gives CASSLVLSTGELFF.

This clonotype was recorded at least ten times. This rearrangement joins TRBV20-1 to TRBJ2-7, with 10 bases fitting TRBD1. In germline, CDR1 is DFQATT, CDR2 SNEGSKA (reference sequence). The CDR3 length is 12 residues. The J segment lost 6 bases and the V segment lost 7 bases, leaving 6 bases of the junction unmatched. The CDR3 nucleotides read TGCAGTGTCGGACAGGGGGAACTCGAGCAGTACTTC. Amino acid sequence: CSVGQGELEQYF.

Remarks on this clonotype: Just one base apart from a much larger clone, this may be a read error. The chain links TRBV30 to TRBJ1-1; D ambiguous. The germline gives CDR1 GTSNPN, CDR2 SVGIG (reference sequence). Trimming removed 0 bases at V and 7 bases at J, with 9 bases between. The CDR3 consists of 12 residues. The CDR3 DNA is TGTGCCTGGAGTGTGGGGTCGGGTGAAGCTTTCTTT. This gives the protein CAWSVGSGEAFF.

The chain has TRBV28 and TRBJ1-1, with 8 nucleotides matching TRBD1. The CDR3 totals 15 residues. The trim removed 4 bases at V and 0 bases at J, leaving 4 bases unmatched. Germline assignment: CDR1 MDHEN and CDR2 SYDVKM. The CDR3 DNA follows: TGTGCCAGCAGTTCGGGACAGGATCTGAACACTGAAGCTTTCTTT. Translating it yields CASSSGQDLNTEAFF.

A remark on this clonotype: A read error may produce the germline difference seen at one junction end. The chain is built from TRBV3-1 and TRBJ1-1; tentative D call: TRBD1 (5 bases). The germline V gene encodes CDR1 LGHDT and CDR2 YNNKEL (reference sequence). The CDR3 totals 15 residues. The CDR3 sequence: CAGSQDLAGGREAFF. CDR3 nucleotides: TGTGCCGGCAGCCAAGACTTGGCCGGGGGACGTGAAGCTTTCTTT. Full variable domain (outside the CDR3, taken from reference TRBV3-1 and TRBJ1-1): DTAVSQTPKYLVTQMGNDKSIKCEQNLGHDTMYWYKQDSKKFLKIMFSYNNKELIINETVPNRFSPKSPDKAHLNLHINSLELGDSAVYFCAGSQDLAGGREAFFGQGTRLTVV.

In this sample, this clonotype turned up a few times. V is TRBV10-1 and J is TRBJ2-1, with 9 bases matching TRBD2. Unmatched junction bases numbered 5, after V lost 2 bases and J lost 9 bases. Germline loops: CDR1 WNHNN, CDR2 SYGVQD (reference sequence). This CDR3 has 14 amino acids. The CDR3 DNA sequence: TGCGCCAGCAGTGAGAGTCTAGCGGGAACTGAGCAGTTCTTC. Translated: CASSESLAGTEQFF.

The V gene is TRBV19, the J gene TRBJ2-3; no reliable D call. The V end was cut by 7 bases, the J end by 1 base, with 9 bases between. The CDR3 runs to 13 residues. Germline values: CDR1 LNHDA, CDR2 SQIVND (reference sequence). The CDR3, as DNA: TGTGCCAGTACCCCACCGGGCACAGATACGCAGTATTTT. This encodes CASTPPGTDTQYF.

This clonotype showed up many times. The genes are TRBV12-3 or TRBV12-4 and TRBJ2-1, with 8 bases matching TRBD2. The CDR3 covers 14 residues. Trimming cost V 3 bases and J 7 bases; bases outside gene matches: 5. Here the CDR3 DNA reads TGTGCCAGCAGTTTTGCGGGGGGCTGGAATGAGCAGTTCTTC. Its translation is CASSFAGGWNEQFF.

This clonotype was seen a few times. The gene calls are TRBV12-5 and TRBJ2-1; possibly TRBD2 for D (5 bases). From germline, CDR1 is LGHNT and CDR2 FRNRAP. The CDR3 contains 17 residues. With 1 base removed from V and 4 bases from J, the gap between germline ends came to 17 bases. The CDR3 here is CASGLGISSGLYNEQFF. CDR3 bases: TGTGCTAGTGGTTTGGGGATTTCAAGCGGCCTGTACAATGAGCAGTTCTTC.